One sample yielded the 14 T cell receptor beta chains listed below, sequenced in a study of blood T cell repertoires in COVID-19. TCRdb keeps only in-frame clones here, not all; method: immunoSEQ multiplex PCR. The sample consists of hundreds of thousands of clones, 70% to 90% of them appearing once. Sequencing was done on a sample of PBMCs or T cells enriched from blood (not recorded which). These receptor sequences come from a man aged 25 to 40 who had recovered from COVID-19.

About this clone itself: Additional DNA sequences in this sample encode the identical CDR3. The chain combines TRBV19 with TRBJ1-2, with D perhaps TRBD1 (5 bases). The CDR3 length is 13 residues. The germline gives CDR1 LNHDA, CDR2 SQIVND (reference sequence). V lost 5 bases, J lost 7 bases, and 14 bases lay in between. The CDR3 DNA is TGTGCCAGTAGTCAGCAGGGATACGGTGGCTACACCTTC. It yields the protein CASSQQGYGGYTF.

The V and J genes are TRBV7-9 and TRBJ1-2; maybe TRBD1 (6 bases). Germline CDR1 reads SEHNR; CDR2 reads FQNEAQ (reference sequence). The germline V and J ends were trimmed by 3 bases and 4 bases, with 12 bases remaining between them. The CDR3 extends over 14 amino acids. As DNA, the CDR3 is TGTGCCAGCAGCTTCCAGGGGCACGGCTATGGCTACACCTTC. Its translation: CASSFQGHGYGYTF.

The genes are TRBV7-9 and TRBJ1-4; 7 bases fit TRBD1. J lost 7 bases, V lost 4 bases, and 9 bases had no gene match. Germline V CDR1 and CDR2: SEHNR, FQNEAQ (reference sequence). The CDR3 loop spans 15 amino acids. CDR3 residues: CASSSSGGRTEKLFF. In nucleotides, the CDR3 is TGTGCCAGCAGCTCATCAGGGGGGCGCACTGAAAAACTGTTTTTT.

The chain recombines TRBV19 with TRBJ2-5; D remains unclear. The CDR3 is made up of 13 amino acids. Trimming removed 5 bases from V and 5 bases from J, with 12 bases in between. The germline CDR1 and CDR2 sequences are LNHDA and SQIVND (reference sequence). Here the CDR3 reads CASSEANAETQYF. CDR3 sequence (DNA): TGTGCCAGTAGTGAAGCTAATGCGGAGACCCAGTACTTC.

The chain couples TRBV7-9 to TRBJ1-1, with 7 bases matching TRBD1. In germline, CDR1 is SEHNR, CDR2 FQNEAQ (reference sequence). The CDR3 contains 17 residues. The V and J ends lost 1 base and 0 bases, in that order; junction bases with no gene match: 8. The CDR3 coding sequence is TGTGCCAGCAGCTTAGGGCAGGGGGGAATCATGAACACTGAAGCTTTCTTT. Translated, it gives CASSLGQGGIMNTEAFF.

The J gene is TRBJ1-4, the V gene TRBV7-9, with 8 nucleotides matching TRBD1. The germline V gene has CDR1 SEHNR and CDR2 FQNEAQ (reference sequence). The CDR3 length is 16 residues. Trimming cost V 4 bases and J 4 bases; bases outside gene matches: 8. CDR3 loop: CASSSVLDRVNEKLFF. As DNA, the CDR3 is TGTGCCAGCAGCTCCGTTTTGGACAGGGTTAATGAAAAACTGTTTTTT. Using reference TRBV7-9 and TRBJ1-4 for the parts outside the CDR3, the full variable domain is DTGVSQNPRHKITKRGQNVTFRCDPISEHNRLYWYRQTLGQGPEFLTYFQNEAQLEKSRLLSDRFSAERPKGSFSTLEIQRTEQGDSAMYLCASSSVLDRVNEKLFFGSGTQLSVL.

This clone has just one count. The rearrangement links TRBV4-1 to TRBJ2-5; TRBD2 agrees at 11 bases. There are 14 residues in the CDR3. Germline V gene sequence: CDR1 MGHRA, CDR2 YSYEKL. Trimming cost V 4 bases and J 2 bases; bases outside gene matches: 0. CDR3 amino acids: CASSLAGGQETQYF. The CDR3 coding sequence is TGCGCCAGCAGCCTAGCGGGGGGGCAAGAGACCCAGTACTTC.

The chain links TRBV9 to TRBJ2-7, with 7 bases that match TRBD2. The germline gives CDR1 SGDLS, CDR2 YYNGEE. The ends lost 3 bases at V and 5 bases at J; junction bases unmatched: 11. The CDR3 extends over 15 amino acids. This chain's CDR3 is CASSATREGTHEQYF. The CDR3 coding sequence is TGTGCCAGCAGCGCCACAAGGGAGGGGACCCACGAGCAGTACTTC.

The rearrangement links TRBV12-5 to TRBJ2-7, with D maybe TRBD1 (6 bases). Trimming removed 0 bases from V and 3 bases from J, with 12 bases in between. The CDR3 spans 15 residues. Germline V CDR1 and CDR2: LGHNT, FRNRAP. CDR3 coding DNA: TGTGCTAGTGGTTTGGTAGGTATAGGGGGCTACGAGCAGTACTTC. Its protein is CASGLVGIGGYEQYF.

The V gene is TRBV7-9, the J gene TRBJ1-3; D call uncertain. The CDR3 length is 13 residues. The V end lost 5 bases, the J end lost 7 bases, and 12 bases lay between the germline ends. Germline V CDR1 and CDR2: SEHNR, FQNEAQ (reference sequence). The CDR3 here is CASSLPLSNTIYF. In nucleotides, the CDR3 is TGTGCCAGCAGCCTACCCCTCTCTAACACCATATATTTT.

This clone was recorded a few times. The chain recombines TRBV19 with TRBJ1-5; 12 positions agree with TRBD1. The CDR3 totals 16 residues. Germline loops: CDR1 LNHDA, CDR2 SQIVND (reference sequence). Trimming at V came to 6 bases and at J to 6 bases, leaving 9 bases not matched to a gene. The CDR3 DNA sequence: TGTGCCAGTAGCACGCGAGGGACAGGGGGCGTTCAGCCCCAGCATTTT. It yields the protein CASSTRGTGGVQPQHF.

The rearrangement joins TRBV5-5 to TRBJ2-3; D possibly corresponds to TRBD1 (6 bases). CDR1 is SGHKS and CDR2 is YYEKEE in the germline V gene (reference sequence). The CDR3 consists of 15 residues. V was cut by 4 bases and J by 1 base, with 13 bases left in between. CDR3 in amino acids: CASSPGHRGTDTQYF. The CDR3 DNA sequence: TGTGCCAGCAGCCCGGGACATAGAGGCACAGATACGCAGTATTTT. The full variable domain, completed using reference TRBV5-5 and TRBJ2-3, is DAGVTQSPTHLIKTRGQQVTLRCSPISGHKSVSWYQQVLGQGPQFIFQYYEKEERGRGNFPDRFSARQFPNYSSELNVNALLLGDSALYLCASSPGHRGTDTQYFGPGTRLTVL.

This clone appeared a few times. The chain couples TRBV19 to TRBJ1-1, with D possibly matching TRBD1 (5 bases). The CDR3 consists of 13 residues. V was trimmed by 9 bases and J by 1 base, leaving 12 bases between them. Germline CDR1 is LNHDA and CDR2 is SQIVND (reference sequence). The CDR3 nucleotides read TGTGCCAGCCGGGGGGATGGGAACACTGAAGCTTTCTTT. It yields the protein CASRGDGNTEAFF.

V gene TRBV30 combines with J gene TRBJ1-5; D ambiguous. The V end was cut by 2 bases, the J end by 7 bases, with 12 bases between. CDR1 is GTSNPN, CDR2 SVGIG, per germline (reference sequence). CDR3 length: 13 residues. The CDR3 nucleotides read TGTGCCTGGAGTCCCGGGAACGGACAGCCCCAGCATTTT. As protein: CAWSPGNGQPQHF.